These 13 T cell receptor beta chains came from one sample sequenced in a study of T cell repertoires in cytomegalovirus infection. Using its own MiXCR run on the reads, TCRdb lists one record per CDR3 protein. Here the sample spans around 360,000 distinct CDR3 sequences, approximately 35% being singletons. The antigens of these receptors remain unknown. Sample: cultured PBMCs, taken from culture after CMV antigen stimulation. The source is a human donor in good health (CMV status not recorded). Some clones in this sample may be carry-over from other donors' samples.

The chain combines TRBV7-2 with TRBJ2-1, with D maybe TRBD1 (6 bases). The CDR3 consists of 12 residues. V lost 6 bases to trimming and J lost 8 bases, with 11 bases between them. Germline V gene data show CDR1 as SGHTA and CDR2 as FQGNSA. Written as DNA, the CDR3 is TGTGCCAGCAGTTCGGACAGCTATGAGCAGTTCTTC. Translation: CASSSDSYEQFF.

The chain employs TRBV7-2 and TRBJ2-3; D tentatively fits TRBD1 or TRBD2 (5 bases each). Germline V lookup: CDR1 SGHTA, CDR2 FQGNSA. Trimming took 5 bases from V and 2 from J, leaving 14 bases between them. There are 15 residues in the CDR3. CDR3 bases: TGTGCCAGCAGCCGTGGGACGCAAGTCACAGATACGCAGTATTTT. It codes for CASSRGTQVTDTQYF.

The rearrangement links TRBV12-5 to TRBJ2-1, with unresolved D. The CDR3 has 11 residues. Germline assignment: CDR1 LGHNT and CDR2 FRNRAP. The V and J ends lost 2 bases and 7 bases respectively, with 3 bases between them. The CDR3: CASGLYNEQFF. The CDR3 region has the DNA TGTGCTAGTGGTTTGTATAATGAGCAGTTCTTC.

J is TRBJ1-2 and V is TRBV20-1; D perhaps matches TRBD1 (6 bases). CDR3 length: 15 residues. Per germline, CDR1 DFQATT and CDR2 SNEGSKA (reference sequence). V was shortened by 0 bases and J by 3 bases, with 14 bases between the two germline ends. CDR3 amino acids: CSARDFTGGDYGYTF. CDR3 nucleotides: TGCAGTGCTAGAGATTTTACCGGGGGCGACTATGGCTACACCTTC.

The chain employs TRBV14 and TRBJ1-1; TRBD1 is a possible D gene (5 bases). Germline V gene data show CDR1 as SGHDN and CDR2 as FVKESK. V was pared by 1 base and J by 4 bases, with 10 bases between. The length of the CDR3 is 14 residues. This CDR3 reads CASSQVLGVTEAFF. Here the CDR3 DNA reads TGTGCCAGCAGCCAAGTTTTAGGGGTCACTGAAGCTTTCTTT.

The table lists this clonotype with a few counts. The rearrangement joins TRBV28 to TRBJ2-5; 7 nucleotides match TRBD2. Germline V gene sequence: CDR1 MDHEN, CDR2 SYDVKM. This CDR3 is built from 19 residues. Unmatched junction bases numbered 16, after V lost 1 base and J lost 2 bases. CDR3: CASSLSAYGASGIQETQYF. Here the CDR3 DNA reads TGTGCCAGCAGTTTATCCGCGTACGGGGCTAGCGGAATTCAAGAGACCCAGTACTTC. The entire variable domain, with the rest obtained from reference TRBV28 and TRBJ2-5, is as follows: DVKVTQSSRYLVKRTGEKVFLECVQDMDHENMFWYRQDPGLGLRLIYFSYDVKMKEKGDIPEGYSVSREKKERFSLILESASTNQTSMYLCASSLSAYGASGIQETQYFGPGTRLLVL.

The rearrangement links TRBV4-1 to TRBJ2-4; D might be TRBD2 (6 bases). The CDR3 is 15 amino acids. Germline CDR1 reads MGHRA; CDR2 reads YSYEKL. The V end lost 1 base, the J end lost 0 bases, and 7 bases lay between the germline ends. CDR3 in DNA: TGCGCCAGCAGCCAAGGAGCGGGAGCCAAAAACATTCAGTACTTC. It translates to CASSQGAGAKNIQYF.

The chain couples TRBV11-2 to TRBJ2-1, with 13 positions matching TRBD2. J lost 8 bases, V lost 5 bases, and 6 bases had no gene match. Germline lookup yields CDR1 SGHAT and CDR2 FQNNGV. The CDR3 contains 15 residues. CDR3 sequence reads: CASSTRLAGGDEQFF. DNA of the CDR3: TGTGCCAGCAGCACCCGACTAGCGGGAGGCGATGAGCAGTTCTTC.

This sequence joins TRBV5-5 and TRBJ2-3; perhaps D is TRBD1 or TRBD2 (5 bases each). The CDR3 is 14 residues long. V was trimmed by 4 bases and J by 7 bases, leaving 16 bases between them. The germline gives CDR1 SGHKS, CDR2 YYEKEE (reference sequence). CDR3 loop: CASSTGPEAYTQYF. The CDR3 DNA follows: TGTGCCAGCAGCACGGGACCCGAAGCATATACGCAGTATTTT. Looking up the rest from reference TRBV5-5 and TRBJ2-3 gives the full variable domain: DAGVTQSPTHLIKTRGQQVTLRCSPISGHKSVSWYQQVLGQGPQFIFQYYEKEERGRGNFPDRFSARQFPNYSSELNVNALLLGDSALYLCASSTGPEAYTQYFGPGTRLTVL.

The rearrangement uses TRBV19 and TRBJ2-1; D is perhaps TRBD2 (5 bases). Germline V lookup: CDR1 LNHDA, CDR2 SQIVND (reference sequence). The CDR3 contains 17 residues. V lost 7 bases and J 1 base, leaving 20 bases between the germline ends. CDR3 sequence reads: CASNGLADPVSYNEQFF. For the CDR3, the DNA is TGTGCCAGTAATGGGCTAGCTGACCCCGTGTCCTACAATGAGCAGTTCTTC.

This sequence joins TRBV5-4 and TRBJ2-2; 13 nucleotides agree with TRBD2. CDR3 size: 17 residues. V lost 4 bases, J lost 0 bases, and 3 bases stayed unmatched. CDR1 SGHNT and CDR2 YYREEE come from the germline V gene (reference sequence). This CDR3 is CASSPTSGRANTGELFF. CDR3 sequence (DNA): TGTGCCAGCAGCCCCACTAGCGGGAGGGCGAACACCGGGGAGCTGTTTTTT.

This clonotype was observed a few times. The CDR3 spells CATSRGMNTEAFF. The CDR3 DNA reads TGTGCCACCAGCAGAGGCATGAACACTGAAGCTTTCTTT. V is TRBV15 and J is TRBJ1-1; the D is unclear. The CDR3 is 13 residues long. Germline V gives CDR1 LNHNV, CDR2 YYDKDF (reference sequence). Trimming removed 1 base at V and 0 bases at J, with 3 bases between.

A few counts support this clonotype. The chain carries TRBV6-5 and TRBJ2-1, with D perhaps TRBD2 (5 bases). This CDR3 region has 13 residues. Germline V gene sequence: CDR1 MNHEY, CDR2 SVGAGI. Deletions cut 0 bases from V and 8 bases from J, with 8 bases between. CDR3 residues: CASSYSTSDEQFF. The CDR3 nucleotides read TGTGCCAGCAGTTACTCCACTAGTGATGAGCAGTTCTTC.